Each of the 19 T cell receptor beta chains below was sequenced from the same sample in a study of shared clonotypes between healthy human individuals (TCRdb year 2020). Library preparation was by the immunoSEQ multiplex PCR assay. TCRdb mirrors the immuneACCESS table, restricted to in-frame sequences. Some clones are absent from its copies; in checked studies, under half trace to an unresolved V gene, and the reason for the others is unknown. The table for this sample lists roughly 200,000 clones; 66% of them were counted only once. The ten largest clones add up to 10% of the sample. Sequences were obtained from memory CD4+ T cells sorted from blood. In light of the paper, this sample's cell subset or site label describes: CD45RA-negative fraction. These receptors were obtained from a man aged 25-45 years in good health.

The chain carries TRBV6-1 and TRBJ2-1; no clear D. The CDR3 loop spans 16 amino acids. The germline gives CDR1 MNHNS, CDR2 SASEGT. Between the trimmed V and J ends, which lost 4 bases and 2 bases, there was a span of 15 bases. The CDR3 nucleotides read TGTGCCAGCAGTGCTTCCCCGGGCAGACCCTACAATGAGCAGTTCTTC. This translates into CASSASPGRPYNEQFF.

This clone was seen once. The rearrangement joins TRBV5-1 to TRBJ2-3; TRBD1 aligns across 7 bases. This CDR3 is 15 amino acids long. The ends lost 4 bases at V and 2 bases at J; junction bases unmatched: 7. Germline assignment: CDR1 SGHRS and CDR2 YFSETQ. The CDR3 region is CASSIGQASTDTQYF. The CDR3 DNA reads TGCGCCAGCAGCATCGGACAGGCCTCCACAGATACGCAGTATTTT. Full variable domain (remainder filled in from reference TRBV5-1 and TRBJ2-3): KAGVTQTPRYLIKTRGQQVTLSCSPISGHRSVSWYQQTPGQGLQFLFEYFSETQRNKGNFPGRFSGRQFSNSRSEMNVSTLELGDSALYLCASSIGQASTDTQYFGPGTRLTVL.

The J gene is TRBJ2-2, the V gene TRBV25-1; no firm D call. CDR3 size: 14 residues. The germline V gene encodes CDR1 MGHDK and CDR2 SYGVNS. Trimming removed 5 bases from V and 0 bases from J, with 7 bases in between. The CDR3 loop is CASSNTPNTGELFF. DNA of the CDR3: TGTGCCAGCAGTAATACACCGAACACCGGGGAGCTGTTTTTT. Filled out from reference TRBV25-1 and TRBJ2-2, the complete variable domain reads EADIYQTPRYLVIGTGKKITLECSQTMGHDKMYWYQQDPGMELHLIHYSYGVNSTEKGDLSSESTVSRIRTEHFPLTLESARPSHTSQYLCASSNTPNTGELFFGEGSRLTVL.

This clone was picked up a small number of times. V usage is TRBV6-5 and J usage is TRBJ2-5; no clear D. Trimming stripped 9 bases from V and 7 bases from J, with 6 bases between. The CDR3 has 9 residues. Germline V gene lookup returns CDR1 MNHEY and CDR2 SVGAGI. The CDR3 loop reads CARVGTQYF. The CDR3 DNA reads TGTGCCAGAGTCGGGACCCAGTACTTC.

V gene TRBV5-4 combines with J gene TRBJ2-2; TRBD1 agrees at 9 bases. The V and J ends lost 3 bases and 5 bases, in that order; junction bases with no gene match: 5. CDR3 length: 15 amino acids. CDR1 is SGHNT, CDR2 YYREEE, per germline (reference sequence). The CDR3 sequence: CASSSDRGQTGELFF. The CDR3 coding sequence is TGTGCCAGCAGCTCGGACAGGGGACAGACCGGGGAGCTGTTTTTT.

The V gene is TRBV7-2, the J gene TRBJ2-7; 11 nucleotides match TRBD1. Germline V gene sequence: CDR1 SGHTA, CDR2 FQGNSA. The CDR3 loop spans 15 amino acids. V shed 2 bases and J 6 bases; nucleotides not matched to a gene: 6. The CDR3 sequence: CASSLLGTGGFEQYF. As DNA, the CDR3 is TGTGCCAGCAGCTTACTGGGGACAGGGGGGTTCGAGCAGTACTTC.

The chain has TRBV5-4 and TRBJ2-4; D ambiguous. V was pared by 0 bases and J by 9 bases, with 10 bases between. Germline values: CDR1 SGHNT, CDR2 YYREEE (reference sequence). This CDR3 contains 13 residues. CDR3 DNA sequence: TGTGCCAGCAGCTTGGACAGCAAAGGCATTCAGTACTTC. This sequence encodes CASSLDSKGIQYF. Looking up the rest from reference TRBV5-4 and TRBJ2-4 gives the full variable domain: ETGVTQSPTHLIKTRGQQVTLRCSSQSGHNTVSWYQQALGQGPQFIFQYYREEENGRGNFPPRFSGLQFPNYSSELNVNALELDDSALYLCASSLDSKGIQYFGAGTRLSVL.

In nucleotides, the CDR3 is TGTGCCAGCAGCGCCAACAGGGACAGTTCCTACGAGCAGTACTTC. Its protein is CASSANRDSSYEQYF. This chain links TRBV11-3 with TRBJ2-7; 7 bases match TRBD1. This CDR3 has 15 residues. Germline V lookup: CDR1 SGHNT, CDR2 YENEEA. V trimming: 5 bases; J trimming: 1 base; junction bases outside the gene matches: 8.

V usage is TRBV28 and J usage is TRBJ2-7; TRBD1 matches 7 bases. The CDR3 sequence is 14 residues long. Germline lookup yields CDR1 MDHEN and CDR2 SYDVKM. This CDR3 is CSTNPPDRVDEQYF. In nucleotides, the CDR3 is TGTTCTACTAACCCCCCCGACAGGGTGGACGAGCAGTACTTC.

V gene TRBV5-1 combines with J gene TRBJ2-5, with 8 positions matching TRBD1. The CDR3 length is 15 residues. Per the germline V gene, CDR1 is SGHRS and CDR2 is YFSETQ. V lost 7 bases and J lost 2; bases outside the gene matches: 10. The chain's CDR3 is CASYRNDRGQETQYF. In DNA, the CDR3 is TGCGCCAGCTACAGAAACGACAGGGGTCAAGAGACCCAGTACTTC.

The rearrangement uses TRBV18 and TRBJ1-5; possibly TRBD1 for D (6 bases). V was trimmed by 3 bases and J by 9 bases, leaving 15 bases between them. Per the germline V gene, CDR1 is KGHSH and CDR2 is LQKENI. This CDR3 has 14 residues. CDR3 loop: CASSPQGGPGPQHF. The CDR3 DNA is TGTGCCAGCTCACCTCAAGGGGGGCCTGGGCCCCAGCATTTT.

The rearrangement links TRBV11-2 to TRBJ2-3; no definite D call. The CDR3 extends over 14 amino acids. Germline V gene lookup returns CDR1 SGHAT and CDR2 FQNNGV. V was pared by 5 bases and J by 3 bases, with 12 bases between. The CDR3 loop is CASSPAGWTDTQYF. CDR3 nucleotides: TGTGCCAGCAGCCCCGCCGGATGGACAGATACGCAGTATTTT.

The rearrangement uses TRBV7-2 and TRBJ2-1; 8 bases match TRBD2. V was pared by 1 base and J by 4 bases, with 6 bases of the junction left unmatched. Germline-derived CDR1 and CDR2 are SGHTA and FQGNSA. This CDR3 has 16 amino acids. CDR3 sequence: CASSLVAGGGYNEQFF. DNA for the CDR3: TGTGCCAGCAGCTTAGTTGCGGGAGGAGGGTACAATGAGCAGTTCTTC.

This clone was seen a few times. V gene TRBV5-1 combines with J gene TRBJ1-1; D unclear. Germline CDR1 SGHRS, CDR2 YFSETQ. The V gene lost 1 base and the J gene lost 8 bases, with 24 bases spanning the gap. The CDR3 is 17 residues long. The DNA for the CDR3 is TGCGCCAGCAGCTTGACACGAGCAAACCTTTCACCTTCCGAAGCTTTCTTT. Translating it yields CASSLTRANLSPSEAFF. Combining the CDR3 with reference TRBV5-1 and TRBJ1-1 gives the whole variable domain KAGVTQTPRYLIKTRGQQVTLSCSPISGHRSVSWYQQTPGQGLQFLFEYFSETQRNKGNFPGRFSGRQFSNSRSEMNVSTLELGDSALYLCASSLTRANLSPSEAFFGQGTRLTVV.

This clone has a single count. This chain links TRBV11-1 with TRBJ2-3; 7 bases match TRBD1. Germline V lookup: CDR1 SGHAT, CDR2 FQDESV (reference sequence). The V segment lost 4 bases and the J segment 2 bases; nucleotides outside the gene matches: 15. The CDR3 has 18 residues. DNA of the CDR3: TGTGCCAGCAGCTCCGGTCTCGGACAGGACATCTCCACAGATACGCAGTATTTT. It yields the protein CASSSGLGQDISTDTQYF. The whole variable domain, remainder taken from reference TRBV11-1 and TRBJ2-3, is EAEVAQSPRYKITEKSQAVAFWCDPISGHATLYWYRQILGQGPELLVQFQDESVVDDSQLPKDRFSAERLKGVDSTLKIQPAELGDSAMYLCASSSGLGQDISTDTQYFGPGTRLTVL.

This clone was seen a handful of times. The chain recombines TRBV10-3 with TRBJ2-5, with 7 bases lining up with TRBD2. V lost 3 bases, J lost 4 bases, and 2 bases stayed unmatched. CDR3 length: 13 amino acids. CDR1 is ENHRY and CDR2 is SYGVKD in the germline V gene. CDR3 loop: CAISDLAGETQYF. The CDR3 DNA is TGTGCCATCAGTGATTTAGCGGGAGAGACCCAGTACTTC.

In DNA form, the CDR3 reads TGTGCCAGCAGTTCTGTCCTAGCGGGATACACCGGGGAGCTGTTTTTT. As protein: CASSSVLAGYTGELFF. The chain recombines TRBV6-5 with TRBJ2-2; TRBD2 matches at 9 bases. The germline V gene has CDR1 MNHEY and CDR2 SVGAGI. J gave up 3 bases and V 4 bases, and 6 bases lay outside the gene matches. The CDR3 spans 16 residues.

The chain employs TRBV29-1 and TRBJ2-5; 12 positions agree with TRBD2. Germline V CDR1 and CDR2: SQVTM, ANQGSEA. V was pared by 8 bases and J by 2 bases, with 6 bases of the junction left unmatched. There are 14 residues in the CDR3. The CDR3 sequence: CSLRTSGTQETQYF. The CDR3 coding sequence is TGCAGCCTGAGGACTAGCGGGACTCAAGAGACCCAGTACTTC.

Here the CDR3 reads CAISSPGRGDTEAFF. CDR3 DNA sequence: TGTGCCATAAGTTCGCCGGGGCGGGGGGACACTGAAGCTTTCTTT. The chain combines TRBV10-3 with TRBJ1-1, with D possibly being TRBD1 (5 bases). V lost 9 bases to trimming and J lost 3 bases, with 20 bases between them. This CDR3 has 15 residues. The germline gives CDR1 ENHRY, CDR2 SYGVKD.